These 28 T cell receptor beta chains came from one sample sequenced in a study of T cells in Graves' hyperthyroidism and ophthalmopathy. Using RNA transcripts as the source, TCR beta CDR3 regions were amplified. First-round RT-PCR of the TCR CDR3 relied on the HTBI primer set. TCRdb called the multiplex PCR reads again in MiXCR, with one record for every CDR3 protein. The sample records roughly 500,000 distinct CDR3 sequences, 35% to 50% being singletons. Sequenced: peripheral blood or thyroid tissue (not recorded which). The receptors derive from an adult woman with Graves' disease, either hyperthyroidism or ophthalmopathy (not recorded which).

This clonotype was counted at least ten times. The chain recombines TRBV5-8 with TRBJ1-2; 11 nucleotides line up with TRBD1. The CDR3 sequence is 15 residues long. V shed 1 base and J 2 bases; nucleotides not matched to a gene: 1. Per the germline V gene, CDR1 is SGHTS and CDR2 is YDEGEE. The CDR3 nucleotides are TGTGCCAGCAGCTTGCGGGACAGGGGGAACTATGGCTACACCTTC. It yields the protein CASSLRDRGNYGYTF.

V and J are TRBV20-1 and TRBJ1-2; D perhaps matches TRBD1 (6 bases). The CDR3 has 15 residues. Trimming removed 7 bases from V and 6 bases from J, with 24 bases in between. Germline V gives CDR1 DFQATT, CDR2 SNEGSKA (reference sequence). This CDR3 is CSVGRDTSGDDGYTF. DNA for the CDR3: TGCAGTGTTGGACGGGACACTTCCGGGGACGATGGCTACACCTTC.

In its sample, this clonotype was seen once. This chain connects TRBV7-9 to TRBJ1-1; D possibly corresponds to TRBD1 (5 bases). CDR1 and CDR2 (germline): SEHNR, FQNEAQ (reference sequence). V lost 5 bases and J lost 8, with 15 bases in between. The length of the CDR3 is 13 residues. The CDR3 region is CASSQRRDSEAFF. For the CDR3, the DNA is TGTGCCAGCAGCCAAAGACGAGACAGCGAAGCTTTCTTT.

This clonotype showed up many times. The chain combines TRBV9 with TRBJ1-1; no definite D call. Looked up from germline, CDR1 is SGDLS and CDR2 is YYNGEE. CDR3 length: 13 residues. V was clipped by 3 bases and J by 5 bases, with 11 bases between them. The CDR3 is CASSGSLGTEAFF. The DNA of the CDR3 is TGTGCCAGCAGCGGATCGCTGGGGACTGAAGCTTTCTTT.

This chain connects TRBV5-1 to TRBJ1-1; D not resolved. Germline CDR1 reads SGHRS; CDR2 reads YFSETQ. This CDR3 spans 13 amino acids. Deletions cut 4 bases from V and 1 base from J, with 8 bases between. CDR3 nucleotides: TGCGCCAGCAGCACTACACCGAACACTGAAGCTTTCTTT. It is translated as CASSTTPNTEAFF.

This clonotype has ten or more counts. The V call is TRBV10-3, the J call TRBJ1-2; 8 bases line up with TRBD1. V lost 4 bases and J lost 11; bases outside the gene matches: 12. CDR1 is ENHRY, CDR2 SYGVKD, per germline. The CDR3 covers 14 residues. This CDR3 reads CAISGLGQAKQYTF. CDR3 sequence (DNA): TGTGCCATCAGTGGGTTGGGACAGGCCAAGCAGTACACCTTC.

The genes are TRBV11-2 and TRBJ1-4; no reliable D call. From germline, CDR1 is SGHAT and CDR2 FQNNGV. Trimming removed 5 bases from V and 0 bases from J, with 16 bases in between. The length of the CDR3 is 17 residues. The CDR3 is CASSPRPIYATNEKLFF. The CDR3, as DNA: TGTGCCAGCAGCCCCAGACCCATCTATGCAACTAATGAAAAACTGTTTTTT.

In this sample, this clonotype turned up many times. This sequence joins TRBV20-1 and TRBJ1-4, with D possibly matching TRBD1 (5 bases). Germline-derived CDR1 and CDR2 are DFQATT and SNEGSKA (reference sequence). This CDR3 has 18 amino acids. V was shortened by 5 bases and J by 3 bases, with 25 bases between the two germline ends. CDR3 in DNA: TGCAGTGCTCGCTTGGGGCGGCAGTTCTCTTTGGCTAATGAAAAACTGTTTTTT. It is translated as CSARLGRQFSLANEKLFF.

This clonotype was seen only a few times. A read error may explain this, as a much larger clone is one base away. This sequence joins TRBV5-1 and TRBJ2-5; possibly TRBD2 for D (6 bases). Germline CDR1 reads SGHRS; CDR2 reads YFSETQ. V shed 3 bases and J shed 7 bases, with 16 bases lying between them. The CDR3 totals 14 residues. CDR3 residues: CASSSGAGRGTQYF. The CDR3 coding sequence is TGCGCCAGCAGCTCGGGAGCAGGACGAGGGACCCAGTACTTC.

V is TRBV10-1 and J is TRBJ2-5, with 8 bases aligning to TRBD1. There are 15 residues in the CDR3. From germline, CDR1 is WNHNN and CDR2 SYGVQD (reference sequence). CDR3 region: CASSPRSRGRETQYF. CDR3 nucleotide sequence: TGCGCTAGCTCTCCGAGATCCAGGGGGCGAGAGACCCAGTACTTC.

The V call is TRBV15, the J call TRBJ1-2; 10 bases agree with TRBD1. CDR1 is LNHNV, CDR2 YYDKDF, per germline (reference sequence). This CDR3 spans 16 amino acids. V was clipped by 0 bases and J by 8 bases; unmatched bases: 9. CDR3 residues: CATSRDRGQGIGGYTF. The DNA for the CDR3 is TGTGCCACCAGCAGAGATAGGGGACAGGGGATCGGCGGCTACACCTTC.

In this sample, this clonotype turned up many times. The rearrangement joins TRBV20-1 to TRBJ1-5; perhaps TRBD1 as D (6 bases). CDR3 length: 14 amino acids. V was cut by 1 base and J by 5 bases, with 12 bases left in between. The germline V gene encodes CDR1 DFQATT and CDR2 SNEGSKA (reference sequence). The CDR3 nucleotides read TGCAGTGCTAGAGGGAGGCCAGGGGATCAGCCCCAGCATTTT. Protein: CSARGRPGDQPQHF.

Only a few counts were recorded for this clonotype. V is TRBV7-9 and J is TRBJ1-4, with 8 bases identical to TRBD1. V trimming: 5 bases; J trimming: 3 bases; junction bases outside the gene matches: 8. The CDR3 sequence is 16 residues long. CDR1 is SEHNR, CDR2 FQNEAQ, per germline (reference sequence). CDR3 in amino acids: CASSASTRGPNEKLFF. CDR3 bases: TGTGCCAGCAGCGCCTCTACCAGGGGGCCTAATGAAAAACTGTTTTTT.

Many counts were recorded for this clonotype. The chain recombines TRBV20-1 with TRBJ1-2; D not certain. The CDR3 is 12 amino acids. The V and J ends lost 0 bases and 7 bases respectively, with 9 bases between them. Germline CDR1 is DFQATT and CDR2 is SNEGSKA (reference sequence). This chain's CDR3 is CSAREGNGGYTF. The CDR3 DNA follows: TGCAGTGCTAGAGAGGGGAATGGTGGCTACACCTTC.

This clonotype was observed a few times. The V and J genes are TRBV6-6 and TRBJ2-7, with 10 bases lining up with TRBD1. The CDR3 runs to 15 residues. Losses at the gene ends were 2 bases for V and 3 bases for J; bases not matched to a gene: 4. Germline-derived CDR1 and CDR2 are MNHNY and SVGAGI (reference sequence). As DNA, the CDR3 is TGTGCCAGCAGTTACGTGACAGGGGGCTTCTACGAGCAGTACTTC. This translates into CASSYVTGGFYEQYF.

This sequence joins TRBV24-1 and TRBJ1-5; D not resolved. Germline-derived CDR1 and CDR2 are KGHDR and SFDVKD. Trimming pared 6 bases from V and 3 bases from J, leaving 5 bases between. The length of the CDR3 is 12 residues. CDR3 region: CATSNLNQPQHF. CDR3 bases: TGTGCCACCAGTAACCTCAATCAGCCCCAGCATTTT.

This clonotype has ten or more counts. The chain has TRBV12-3 or TRBV12-4 and TRBJ1-1; no clear D gene. There are 15 residues in the CDR3. Trimming removed 1 base from V and 0 bases from J, with 9 bases in between. The CDR3 coding sequence is TGTGCCAGCAGTTTAGTCAGCCCTATGAACACTGAAGCTTTCTTT. Its protein is CASSLVSPMNTEAFF.

V and J are TRBV25-1 and TRBJ1-4, with D unclear. Between the trimmed V and J ends, which lost 7 bases and 8 bases, there was a span of 29 bases. Germline V gene sequence: CDR1 MGHDK, CDR2 SYGVNS. CDR3 size: 18 residues. DNA for the CDR3: TGTGCCAGCACCCCTAATCAGGTCTTCACGCGTTTGGAGGAAAAACTGTTTTTT. Residues: CASTPNQVFTRLEEKLFF.

This chain connects TRBV29-1 to TRBJ1-2, with D uncertain. In germline, CDR1 is SQVTM, CDR2 ANQGSEA. V was shortened by 1 base and J by 5 bases, with 8 bases between the two germline ends. CDR3 length equals 12 residues. This CDR3 is CSVEGGTYGYTF. The CDR3 DNA is TGCAGCGTTGAAGGGGGAACGTATGGCTACACCTTC.

This clonotype was counted many times. The V gene is TRBV5-1, the J gene TRBJ2-7; 8 nucleotides agree with TRBD1. V shed 4 bases and J 0 bases; nucleotides not matched to a gene: 9. This CDR3 spans 16 amino acids. Germline V CDR1 and CDR2: SGHRS, YFSETQ. CDR3 in DNA: TGCGCCAGCAGCATAAGGACAGGGTCGAGCTCCTACGAGCAGTACTTC. It translates to CASSIRTGSSSYEQYF. Complete variable domain (other parts from reference TRBV5-1 and TRBJ2-7): KAGVTQTPRYLIKTRGQQVTLSCSPISGHRSVSWYQQTPGQGLQFLFEYFSETQRNKGNFPGRFSGRQFSNSRSEMNVSTLELGDSALYLCASSIRTGSSSYEQYFGPGTRLTVT.

This clonotype was observed a few times. The rearrangement joins TRBV10-3 to TRBJ2-7, with 8 bases fitting TRBD1. Per germline, CDR1 ENHRY and CDR2 SYGVKD. CDR3 length: 15 residues. V lost 6 bases and J lost 0; bases outside the gene matches: 7. CDR3 bases: TGTGCCATCAGCTCACGGACAGGGTCCTCCTACGAGCAGTACTTC. Translating it yields CAISSRTGSSYEQYF.

In this sample, this clonotype turned up many times. The J gene is TRBJ1-2, the V gene TRBV20-1; D is possibly TRBD1 (6 bases). The length of the CDR3 is 13 residues. CDR1 and CDR2 from the germline V gene are DFQATT and SNEGSKA (reference sequence). The V gene lost 8 bases and the J gene lost 4 bases, with 17 bases spanning the gap. Written as DNA, the CDR3 is TGCAGTCCCGCTCAGGACAGACTCTATGGCTACACCTTC. Amino acids: CSPAQDRLYGYTF.

This clonotype was seen many times. The rearrangement uses TRBV7-6 and TRBJ1-1, with TRBD1 identical over 7 bases. The CDR3 runs 15 residues. Germline V gives CDR1 SGHVS, CDR2 FNYEAQ. Trimming cost V 6 bases and J 3 bases; bases outside gene matches: 10. The CDR3 loop reads CASSRRGQIDTEAFF. The CDR3 DNA reads TGTGCCAGCAGTAGACGGGGACAGATCGACACTGAAGCTTTCTTT.

The CDR3 loop reads CASMWGNQGETQHF. DNA of the CDR3: TGTGCCAGCATGTGGGGGAACCAGGGAGAGACCCAGCATTTT. The chain links TRBV2 to TRBJ1-5, with a tentative D call TRBD1 (5 bases). The length of the CDR3 is 14 residues. CDR1 and CDR2 (germline): SNHLY, FYNNEI. V gave up 7 bases and J gave up 11 bases, with 21 bases separating them.

The chain joins TRBV7-2 to TRBJ2-5, with D perhaps TRBD1 (7 bases). This CDR3 spans 14 amino acids. Germline loops: CDR1 SGHTA, CDR2 FQGNSA. V lost 5 bases and J 4 bases, leaving 14 bases between the germline ends. DNA of the CDR3: TGTGCCAGCAGCACCCGACAGGGAGGAGAGACCCAGTACTTC. The encoded protein is CASSTRQGGETQYF.

This clonotype occurred once. The chain links TRBV20-1 to TRBJ1-2, with D possibly matching TRBD1 (5 bases). Between the trimmed V and J ends, which lost 5 bases and 4 bases, there was a span of 20 bases. This CDR3 is built from 15 residues. In germline, CDR1 is DFQATT, CDR2 SNEGSKA (reference sequence). Here the CDR3 DNA reads TGCAGTGCTCCAAGACAAAGCCCTAGGGGCTATGGCTACACCTTC. Translating it yields CSAPRQSPRGYGYTF.

Only a few counts were recorded for this clonotype. The CDR3: CAISVGTNTGELFF. The CDR3 bases are TGTGCCATCAGTGTCGGAACGAACACCGGGGAGCTGTTTTTT. V and J are TRBV10-3 and TRBJ2-2; D gene uncertain. The V gene lost 4 bases and the J gene lost 0 bases, with 6 bases spanning the gap. The CDR3 is made up of 14 amino acids. Germline V gene sequence: CDR1 ENHRY, CDR2 SYGVKD.

This chain connects TRBV15 to TRBJ2-3; D is unresolved. V was cut by 6 bases and J by 2 bases, with 15 bases left in between. Germline V CDR1 and CDR2: LNHNV, YYDKDF (reference sequence). This CDR3 is 15 amino acids long. This CDR3 is CATSIVRPHTDTQYF. The CDR3 coding sequence is TGTGCCACCAGTATAGTCCGCCCCCACACAGATACGCAGTATTTT.